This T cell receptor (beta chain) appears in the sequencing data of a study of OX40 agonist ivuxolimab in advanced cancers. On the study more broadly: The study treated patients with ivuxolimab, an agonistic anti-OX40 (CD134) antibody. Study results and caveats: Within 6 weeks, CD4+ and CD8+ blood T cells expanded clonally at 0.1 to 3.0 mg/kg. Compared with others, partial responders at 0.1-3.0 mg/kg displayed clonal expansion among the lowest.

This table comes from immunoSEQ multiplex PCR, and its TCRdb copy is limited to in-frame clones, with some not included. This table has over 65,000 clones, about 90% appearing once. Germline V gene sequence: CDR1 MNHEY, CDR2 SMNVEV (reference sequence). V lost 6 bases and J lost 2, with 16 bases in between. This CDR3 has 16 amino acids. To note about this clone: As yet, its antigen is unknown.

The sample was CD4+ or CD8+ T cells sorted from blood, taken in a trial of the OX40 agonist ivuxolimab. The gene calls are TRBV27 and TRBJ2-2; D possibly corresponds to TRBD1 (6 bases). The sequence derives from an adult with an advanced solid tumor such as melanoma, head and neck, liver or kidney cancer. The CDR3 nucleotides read TGTGCCAGCAGGCTTTACGTGGGGGCAAACACCGGGGAGCTGTTTTTT. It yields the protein CASRLYVGANTGELFF.